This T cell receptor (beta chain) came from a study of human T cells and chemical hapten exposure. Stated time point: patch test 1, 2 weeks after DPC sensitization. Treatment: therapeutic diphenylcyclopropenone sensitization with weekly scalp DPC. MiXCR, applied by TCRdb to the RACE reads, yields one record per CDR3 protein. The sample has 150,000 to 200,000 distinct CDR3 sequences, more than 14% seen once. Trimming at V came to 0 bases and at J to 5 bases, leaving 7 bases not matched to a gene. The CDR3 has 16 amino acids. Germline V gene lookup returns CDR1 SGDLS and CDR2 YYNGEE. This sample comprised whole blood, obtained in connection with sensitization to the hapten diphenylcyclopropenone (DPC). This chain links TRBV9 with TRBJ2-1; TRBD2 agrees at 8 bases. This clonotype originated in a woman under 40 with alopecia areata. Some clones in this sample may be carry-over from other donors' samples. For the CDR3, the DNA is TGTGCCAGCAGCGTAGGCCCGGGGGGGAATAACAATGAGCAGTTCTTC. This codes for CASSVGPGGNNNEQFF.